This TCR beta chain was obtained from a study of cytomegalovirus exposure and HLA in healthy donors (dated by TCRdb to about 2017). For the wider study: An earlier analysis of some 550 of the donors reported approximately 270 Gb of sequence data and roughly 110 million unique TCR beta sequences from about 200 million T cells. An early release covering 500 to 750 HLA-typed donors comprised approximately 300 gigabases of sequencing data and around 86 million unique TCR sequences. The genetic ancestry cluster associated with self-reported Caucasian donors included roughly 84% of the 300 to 400 genotyped donors. The aim of the study was to test whether cataloging public T cell receptors could identify signatures of past pathogen exposure. The T cell repertoires of under 750 subjects were profiled by immunosequencing and related to cytomegalovirus serostatus. In addition to the first cohort of roughly 700 subjects, a separate validation cohort of 120 different subjects was used. To predict cytomegalovirus infection status, the study combined high-throughput TCR immunosequencing, statistical association of individual TCRs with disease status, and machine learning. A later analysis re-examined previously published TCR beta repertoires from hundreds of donors and added high-resolution HLA genotyping to investigate patterns of TCR occurrence. Rather than drawing on any new phenotypic data, the later analysis identified candidate immune exposures from TCR beta sequences and the way those sequences occurred across donors. To decide whether each TCR beta V gene segment behaved as functional or pseudogenic, an earlier analysis of fewer than 750 of the donors relied on high-throughput TCR beta sequencing. Donor age, sex, ethnicity and CMV serostatus were compiled together with the repertoire data. Genome-wide SNP genotypes for about 60% of the roughly 700 donors were used in a later genetic analysis, which treated that subset as a discovery cohort. Every repertoire in the discovery cohort had been generated on one and the same sequencing platform. Both class I and class II loci were covered by HLA typing, at four-digit resolution. The number of typed donors differed by locus: 629-630 for A, B, C, DRB1 and DQB1; 500 to 550 for DQA1; 600 to 610 for DPA1; and around 450 for DPB1. Because of strong linkage in the cohort, roughly five DR-DQ haplotypes were treated as single units for association and clustering. Among about 390 genotyped donors of the cohort, an average of roughly 240,000 unique TCR beta nucleotide sequences were sequenced per donor, roughly 20% of them non-productive. The full study reports these points: Cytomegalovirus status was reported to be diagnosed by the classifier with high specificity and sensitivity in both the original and validation cohorts. According to a later analysis, most CMV-associated TCR beta chains appeared to be HLA-restricted, and the HLA associations seemed to be driven largely by CMV exposure. Assigning TCR associations to individual alleles was difficult when HLA alleles, especially DR and DQ, strongly co-occurred. An earlier analysis of approximately 600 of the donors showed that most TCR beta V segments appeared in productive rearrangements either about 90% or about 30% of the time, which broadly matched IMGT annotations. The study gave a list of 150 to 200 TCR beta chains associated with cytomegalovirus. The authors suggested that the approach could potentially be extended to other disease states and immunological phenotypes. In a later genetic analysis, a missense DCLRE1C variant was associated with V-gene and J-gene trimming of TCR beta chains, and the association was replicated in an independent cohort. For the cohort, immune exposure information was limited to CMV serostatus. The 87-base-pair reads could not distinguish some IMGT-functional V segments, including TRBV6-2 and TRBV6-3, so those segments were excluded. According to a later analysis, parvovirus B19, influenza, CMV and Epstein-Barr virus appeared linked to several top co-occurrence clusters. Three of the identified cytomegalovirus-associated TCR beta chains were confirmed in vitro to be specific for cytomegalovirus antigens. In a later analysis, 16,951 TCR beta sequences were associated with specific HLA alleles at a false discovery rate of 0.05. In a later analysis, HLA-associated TCR beta chains showed more clonal expansion and lower generation probabilities than non-associated chains that were equally common. Only TCR beta chains were sequenced in this cohort, and the absence of alpha or paired-chain data limited detectable features. A further reported finding was that TCR beta sequences accurately predicted the HLA-A and HLA-B alleles for most subjects in the first cohort. Presence/absence analyses assumed roughly uniform sequencing depth across donors, an assumption that may not hold. In a later analysis, TCR association rates were found to vary across HLA loci, with the most associated TCRs seen for DRB1 alleles and the fewest for HLA-C alleles. The sequencing pipeline was judged likely to have produced a cluster of highly shared sequence variants as a technical artifact. Linkage disequilibrium might explain the correlated functional status among segregating V segments, but an unknown experimental factor could not be ruled out. Because counts were too low, roughly 17 rarely observed V segments, including chromosome 9 orphons, were left out of the earlier analysis of approximately 580 of the donors. Because some donors lacked HLA typing at each locus, the association tests relied only on the typed subset. Across donors, most TCR sequences were observed very rarely, whereas some public TCRs were present in many individuals. A later genetic analysis reported fewer N-insertions in productive TCRs among donors in an Asian-associated ancestry cluster than the approximately 700-donor mean.

Library preparation was by the immunoSEQ multiplex PCR assay. For the multiplex PCR, a mixture combining 60 forward primers for TCR Vbeta segments and 13 reverse primers for TCR Jbeta segments was used. The CDR3 region of rearranged TCR beta genes was amplified from genomic DNA with a multiplex PCR assay. The Illumina HiSeq System was used to sequence the amplified TCR beta libraries as 87-base-pair reads. The study's processing was this. A later analysis tallied 75 million to 85 million unique TCR beta chains across the 650 to 750 repertoires, and about 10 million of those chains were shared by two or more donors. To remove PCR and sequencing errors, raw reads were error-corrected and collapsed into unique sequences using a nearest-neighbor algorithm that merged closely related sequences. Alignment of CDR3 sequences to IMGT reference sequences was used to assign V, D and J gene segments. For a sequence to be retained, a match of at least six nucleotides was required to both a V gene segment and a J gene segment. A rearrangement was called productive if the CDR3 had no stop codons and remained in frame with V and J, and every other rearrangement was called non-productive. CDR3 was defined by IMGT convention, running from the second conserved V-encoded cysteine to the conserved J-encoded phenylalanine. Sequences without an unambiguous match to a single V gene segment were excluded from the earlier analysis of 450 to 650 of the donors. An earlier analysis of roughly 590 of the donors called V segments functional above 56.7% productive rearrangements and segregating when the between-donor standard deviation exceeded 5%. A statistical classification framework was developed to diagnose cytomegalovirus status using the catalog of TCR beta chain sequences. V and J gene assignment, in a later analysis, came from comparing TCR nucleotide sequences with IMGT/GENE-DB human TR gene sequences. In a later analysis, CDR3 sequences and most-parsimonious VDJ recombination scenarios were assigned using the TCRdist pipeline. In a later analysis, each TCR beta chain was defined by its CDR3 amino acid sequence together with its V-gene family, and reads lacking a unique V-gene family were excluded. As a way to deal with suspected cross-contamination and a sequencing artifact, a later analysis dropped 450 to 600 nucleotide sequences that were highly shared and had low generation probability. In a later analysis, a clonal expansion index for each public chain was calculated from normalized within-repertoire ranks of inferred template counts. Generation probabilities in a later analysis came from a VDJ recombination model fitted to out-of-frame rearrangements, and those results were checked against IGoR. A later analysis scored TCR-TCR, TCR-HLA and TCR-CMV co-occurrence with hypergeometric tests, applying a repertoire-size bias correction to TCR pairs. A later analysis estimated false discovery rates by permuting HLA or CMV assignments 20 times. In a later analysis, co-occurring TCRs were grouped using DBSCAN, with TCRdist sequence similarity added in when clustering inside HLA-allele-positive subsets. Repertoires with fewer than 30,000 or more than 120,000 public chains, plus five repertoires with anomalous nucleotide sharing, were excluded from co-occurrence clustering. TCRdb took this table from immuneACCESS and kept in-frame rearrangements with V and J called. Such tables lack part of the clones; where checked against another copy, unresolved V genes explain under half of the gap, and the rest is unexplained. The V and J calls and clone size are taken from that table; D and trimming were inferred from the DNA. The sample table holds approximately 92,000 clones. Jointly, the top ten make up 3% to 4% of the sample.

Notes on this clone: This receptor's antigen is unknown.

The cohort comprised 550 to 700 healthy bone marrow donors. All cohort members were sampled while nominally healthy, although unrecorded immune exposures were likely present. The donor tested CMV seronegative, placing the donor among the approximately 360 seronegative members of the cohort. A peripheral blood sample was provided by each donor, and peripheral blood mononuclear cells were used for TCR beta sequencing. The Qiagen DNeasy Blood Extraction Kit was used to extract genomic DNA from the blood cell samples. V and J are truncated by 2 bases and 0 bases respectively, leaving an intervening sequence of 23 bases. Based on the germline V gene, the CDR1 and CDR2 sequences are MDHEN and SYDVKM. From the cysteine up to the phenylalanine, the CDR3 has a length of 20 residues. CDR3 DNA only is kept here, 60 bases in frame from base 1.

This sequence was found in a woman aged 30 to 39 in good health and CMV-seronegative. The sequencing input was PBMCs. This chain joins TRBV28 to TRBJ1-5; TRBD1 is a weak D gene call, 5 bases matching. At the DNA level, the sequence is TGTGCCAGCAGTTTAGGGCCCCCCGTGGCAGGGATCTATAGCAATCAGCCCCAGCATTTT. Translated, it gives CASSLGPPVAGIYSNQPQHF.